A selection of T cell receptor beta chains follows, all from one sample in a study of beta chain features in type 1 diabetes. The repertoire was sequenced with immunoSEQ multiplex PCR; TCRdb's copy has only in-frame clones and lacks some. This table has approximately 250,000 clones, roughly 11% appearing once. The sequenced material came from naive CD4+ T cells from blood. Receptors originate from a man younger than 40 with type 1 diabetes. Both conserved end residues are part of each CDR3. D genes are given only for firm matches. A row's size may be missing; if present it is once, few, many or a size class.

V gene	D gene	clone size	J gene	CDR3 DNA	CDR3 protein
TRBV28	TRBD1	.	TRBJ2-7	TGTGCCAGCATCGAAGGTAAAGGGGGCTCCGAGCAGTACTTC	CASIEGKGGSEQYF
TRBV6-5	TRBD1	few	TRBJ1-1	TGTGCCAGCAGTTACAGACAGGGAACTGAAGCTTTCTTT	CASSYRQGTEAFF
TRBV18	.	few	TRBJ1-4	TGTGCCAGCTCATCTCAGGAGGAGGGGCGGATTAAACTGTTTTTT	CASSSQEEGRIKLFF
TRBV6-6	TRBD1	.	TRBJ2-7	TGTGCCAGCCGGGCGGGGACAGGCCGGGGGTACGAGCAGTACTTC	CASRAGTGRGYEQYF
TRBV29-1	TRBD1	.	TRBJ2-7	TGCAGCGTAGCGGACAGGCAGGGGTTCGGCGAGCAGTACTTC	CSVADRQGFGEQYF
TRBV5-1	TRBD2	few	TRBJ2-3	TGCGCCAGCAGCATAAGCGGGGTCACAGATACGCAGTATTTT	CASSISGVTDTQYF
TRBV18	.	.	TRBJ1-4	TGTGCCAGCTCAGCAGGCCGCAATGAAAAACTGTTTTTT	CASSAGRNEKLFF
TRBV5-4	TRBD1	.	TRBJ2-3	TGTGCCAGCAGCTCGGACAGGACCGTCACAGATACGCAGTATTTT	CASSSDRTVTDTQYF
TRBV30	TRBD1	few	TRBJ1-5	TGTGCCTGGGCCGGGACAGGGCATCAGCCCCAGCATTTT	CAWAGTGHQPQHF
TRBV5-1	.	.	TRBJ1-2	TGCGCCAGCAGCCCGCCCGGGACACCCTATGGCTACACCTTC	CASSPPGTPYGYTF
TRBV6-6	.	.	TRBJ2-5	TGTGCCAGCACCCAGACATCACAAGAGACCCAGTACTTC	CASTQTSQETQYF
TRBV5-5	.	.	TRBJ1-1	TGTGCCAGCAGCGGGACTACAGGGTGGCGGACTGAAGCTTTCTTT	CASSGTTGWRTEAFF
TRBV5-1	TRBD2	.	TRBJ2-3	TGCGCCAGCAGAACCGGGACTAACACAGATACGCAGTATTTT	CASRTGTNTDTQYF
TRBV4-1	.	few	TRBJ2-1	TGCGCCAGCAGCCAAGATACGGGATACAATGAGCAGTTCTTC	CASSQDTGYNEQFF
TRBV29-1	TRBD1	few	TRBJ2-6	TGCAGCGTTTGTACAGGGGGATCTGGGGCCAACGTCCTGACTTTC	CSVCTGGSGANVLTF
TRBV27	TRBD1	few	TRBJ1-2	TGTGCCAGCAGTGAGAAGAGGGGGCTTAACTATGGCTACACCTTC	CASSEKRGLNYGYTF
TRBV6-5	TRBD1	.	TRBJ1-2	TGTGCCAGCAGCCCAGGGACAGGGTATGGCTACACCTTC	CASSPGTGYGYTF
TRBV6-5	.	.	TRBJ1-2	TGTGCCAGCAGCACAGGGAATGGCTACACCTTC	CASSTGNGYTF
TRBV15	.	.	TRBJ1-2	TGTGCCACCAGCAGAGATAAGGGGAACTATGGCTACACCTTC	CATSRDKGNYGYTF
TRBV7-2	TRBD1	few	TRBJ2-7	TGTGCCAGCAGTTCGTCCGGGACAGGGATCGAGCAGTACTTC	CASSSSGTGIEQYF
TRBV30	.	few	TRBJ2-3	TGTGCCTGGAGTGTAGGAGAGGAAGATACGCAGTATTTT	CAWSVGEEDTQYF
TRBV27	.	.	TRBJ1-4	TGTGCCAGCAGTTCCTCACGGGGGGCACTGTTTTTT	CASSSSRGALFF
TRBV4-2	.	.	TRBJ1-5	TGTGCCAGCAGCCAGGGAGGCAATCAGCCCCAGCATTTT	CASSQGGNQPQHF
TRBV5-1	.	.	TRBJ1-2	TGCGCCAGCAGCTTTGGCAGGGACTATGGCTACACCTTC	CASSFGRDYGYTF
TRBV7-3	.	few	TRBJ2-7	TGTGCCAGCAGCTTACAGGGGCCCTACGAGCAGTACTTC	CASSLQGPYEQYF
TRBV7-2	.	.	TRBJ1-1	TGTGCCAGCAGCTGGGGGGATAGGCGGGGCACTGAAGCTTTCTTT	CASSWGDRRGTEAFF
TRBV25-1	TRBD1	few	TRBJ1-2	TGTGCCAGCAGGGGGACAGGGGAAGGCTATGGCTACACCTTC	CASRGTGEGYGYTF
TRBV5-1	TRBD2	few	TRBJ2-7	TGCGCCAGCAGCTCGGGTTTGACTAGCGGAACTTTGTACTTC	CASSSGLTSGTLYF
TRBV4-2	TRBD2	.	TRBJ2-1	TGTGCCAGCAGCCAAGGTTCATTTAGCGGGGGGGTCTACAATGAGCAGTTCTTC	CASSQGSFSGGVYNEQFF
TRBV28	TRBD2	.	TRBJ2-5	TGTGCCCTCGGGAGGACCAAAGAGACCCAGTACTTC	CALGRTKETQYF
TRBV7-8	.	.	TRBJ2-2	TGTGCCAGCAGCTGGGGAGTGAACACCGGGGAGCTGTTTTTT	CASSWGVNTGELFF
TRBV6-4	TRBD1	.	TRBJ2-3	TGTGCCAGCAAGGTATCCCCGGGACAGGGGGCAGGAGATACGCAGTATTTT	CASKVSPGQGAGDTQYF
TRBV29-1	TRBD2	few	TRBJ2-5	TGCAGCGTTCAGCGGGATATCCAAGAGACCCAGTACTTC	CSVQRDIQETQYF
TRBV7-2	TRBD1	.	TRBJ1-2	TGTGCCAGCAGCGAACAGGGGGTGAATGGCTACACCTTC	CASSEQGVNGYTF
TRBV27	TRBD1	.	TRBJ1-6	TGTGCCAGCAGTCCCCTGGACAGGGGAGGAAATTCACCCCTCCACTTT	CASSPLDRGGNSPLHF
TRBV9	.	.	TRBJ1-3	TGTGCCAGCAGCGTAGCACAGATCGGAAACACCATATATTTT	CASSVAQIGNTIYF
TRBV9	.	few	TRBJ2-2	TGTGCCAGCAGCGTAGCTAGGAGCCCTAACACCGGGGAGCTGTTTTTT	CASSVARSPNTGELFF
TRBV13	TRBD1	.	TRBJ1-5	TGTGCCAGCAGCCCACAGGGGCGGCAGCCCCAGCATTTT	CASSPQGRQPQHF
TRBV6-5	.	.	TRBJ2-5	TGTGCCACGGCGGGGGCAGGGGAGACCCAGTACTTC	CATAGAGETQYF
TRBV25-1	.	few	TRBJ2-7	TGTGCCAGCAGTGCATTTTACGAGCAGTACTTC	CASSAFYEQYF
TRBV2	TRBD1	few	TRBJ1-5	TGTGCCAGCAGTGTTGGACAGGGTGGGGGGCCCCAGCATTTT	CASSVGQGGGPQHF
TRBV2	TRBD1	.	TRBJ2-7	TGTGCCAGCAGATCGACAGGGGGCACGGGCGAGCAGTACTTC	CASRSTGGTGEQYF
TRBV30	.	few	TRBJ2-7	TGTGCCTGGAATGGGGTTGGGGCCCACGAGCAGTACTTC	CAWNGVGAHEQYF
TRBV7-2	TRBD2	.	TRBJ2-5	TGTGCCAGCAGCTTCAGCGGGGAAGAGACCCAGTACTTC	CASSFSGEETQYF
TRBV15	.	.	TRBJ1-2	TGTGCCACCAGCACCGGGGGAGGTTATGGCTACACCTTC	CATSTGGGYGYTF
TRBV28	TRBD1	few	TRBJ1-2	TGTGCCACCACCTCGGGACAGGGGGTTGGCTACACCTTC	CATTSGQGVGYTF
TRBV27	TRBD1	few	TRBJ1-5	TGTGCCAGCAAACTGTTCGACAGGGACAATCAGCCCCAGCATTTT	CASKLFDRDNQPQHF
TRBV9	TRBD1	few	TRBJ1-1	TGTGCCAGCAGCCTACGGGACAGCATGAACACTGAAGCTTTCTTT	CASSLRDSMNTEAFF
TRBV9	TRBD2	few	TRBJ2-1	TGTGCCAGCAGCGGGGGGGGCTCCTACAATGAGCAGTTCTTC	CASSGGGSYNEQFF
TRBV29-1	TRBD1	.	TRBJ2-1	TGCAGCGTTTCCGGGACAGGTACCACAAGATCCTACAATGAGCAGTTCTTC	CSVSGTGTTRSYNEQFF
TRBV28	.	few	TRBJ2-7	TGTGCCAGCAGTTTTGGGTACGGGGGAAGCGGGTTTTACGAGCAGTACTTC	CASSFGYGGSGFYEQYF
TRBV18	TRBD2	few	TRBJ2-7	TGTGCCAGCTCCCGAACTAGCGGGGGGCATGGCGAGCAGTACTTC	CASSRTSGGHGEQYF
TRBV4-1	.	.	TRBJ1-2	TGTGCCAGCAGCCTCCATAGTGGCTACACCTTC	CASSLHSGYTF
TRBV9	.	.	TRBJ1-5	TGTGCCAGCAGCGTAGGAGATAGCAATCAGCCCCAGCATTTT	CASSVGDSNQPQHF
TRBV5-6	.	few	TRBJ2-5	TGTGCCAGCAGCTTGGGCGGGGGCTTCCAAGAGACCCAGTACTTC	CASSLGGGFQETQYF
TRBV7-2	.	few	TRBJ2-3	TGTGCCAGCAGGATAGGAGGTTCCGCAGATACGCAGTATTTT	CASRIGGSADTQYF
TRBV4-3	TRBD1	.	TRBJ2-7	TGCGCCAGCAGCCCCTGGGCCGGGACAGGCTACGAGCAGTACTTC	CASSPWAGTGYEQYF